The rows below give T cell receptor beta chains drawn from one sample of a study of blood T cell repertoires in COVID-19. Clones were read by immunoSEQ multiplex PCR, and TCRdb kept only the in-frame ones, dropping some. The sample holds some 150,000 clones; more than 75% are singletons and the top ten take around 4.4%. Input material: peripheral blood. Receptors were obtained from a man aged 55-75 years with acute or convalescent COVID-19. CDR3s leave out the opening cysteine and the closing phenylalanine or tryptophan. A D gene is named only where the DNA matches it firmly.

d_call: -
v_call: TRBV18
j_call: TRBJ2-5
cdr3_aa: ASSPPALGGGDQY

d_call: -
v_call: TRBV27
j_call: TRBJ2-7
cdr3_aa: ASRLLDTSYEQY

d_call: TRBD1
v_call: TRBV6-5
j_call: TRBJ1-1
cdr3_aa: ASSGQGGVGTEAF

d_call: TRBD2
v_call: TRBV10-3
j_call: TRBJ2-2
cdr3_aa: AISERLAENTGELF

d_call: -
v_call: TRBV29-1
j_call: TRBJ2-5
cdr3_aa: SVSEGRETQY

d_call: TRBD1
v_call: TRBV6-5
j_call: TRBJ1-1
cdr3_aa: ATDRGNTEAF

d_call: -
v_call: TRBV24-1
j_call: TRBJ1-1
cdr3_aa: ATRGQMNTEAF

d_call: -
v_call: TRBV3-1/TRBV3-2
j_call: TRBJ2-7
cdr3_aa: ASSLFSGEQY

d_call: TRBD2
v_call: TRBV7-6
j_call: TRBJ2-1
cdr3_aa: ASSSSGRGEQF

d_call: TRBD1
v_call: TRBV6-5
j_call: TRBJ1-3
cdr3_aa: ASTRDRNTIY

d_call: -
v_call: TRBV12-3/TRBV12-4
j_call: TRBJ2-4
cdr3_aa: ASSSTRRIQY

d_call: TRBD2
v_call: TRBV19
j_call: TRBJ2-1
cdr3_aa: ASSMAGESYNEQF

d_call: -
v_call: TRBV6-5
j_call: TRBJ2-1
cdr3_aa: ASSYSGGMYSDEQF

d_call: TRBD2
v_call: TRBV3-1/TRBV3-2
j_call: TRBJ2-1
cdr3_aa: ASSQVGRAGYNEQF

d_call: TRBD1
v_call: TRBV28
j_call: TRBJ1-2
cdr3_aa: ASSLEGARGYT

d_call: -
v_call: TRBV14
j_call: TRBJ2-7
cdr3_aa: ASSQSAGPDSYEQY

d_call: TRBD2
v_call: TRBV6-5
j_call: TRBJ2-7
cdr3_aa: ASSYSITSGSGEQY

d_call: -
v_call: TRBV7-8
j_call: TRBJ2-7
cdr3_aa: ASSLVRVQDEQY

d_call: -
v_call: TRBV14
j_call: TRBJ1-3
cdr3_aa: ASSQVGNTIY